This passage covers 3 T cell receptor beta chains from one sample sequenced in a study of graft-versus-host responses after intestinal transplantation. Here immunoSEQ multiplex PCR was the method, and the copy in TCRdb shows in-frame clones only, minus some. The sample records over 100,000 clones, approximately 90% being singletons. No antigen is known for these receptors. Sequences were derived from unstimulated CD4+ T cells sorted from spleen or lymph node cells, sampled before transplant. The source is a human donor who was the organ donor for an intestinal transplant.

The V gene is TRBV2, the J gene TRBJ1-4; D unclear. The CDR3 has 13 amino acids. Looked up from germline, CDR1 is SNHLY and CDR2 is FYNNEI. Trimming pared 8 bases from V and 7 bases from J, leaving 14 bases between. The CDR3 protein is CASSGEVGEKLFF. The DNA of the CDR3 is TGTGCCAGCTCCGGGGAGGTTGGTGAAAAACTGTTTTTT. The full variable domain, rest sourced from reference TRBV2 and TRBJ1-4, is EPEVTQTPSHQVTQMGQEVILRCVPISNHLYFYWYRQILGQKVEFLVSFYNNEISEKSEIFDDQFSVERPDGSNFTLKIRSTKLEDSAMYFCASSGEVGEKLFFGSGTQLSVL.

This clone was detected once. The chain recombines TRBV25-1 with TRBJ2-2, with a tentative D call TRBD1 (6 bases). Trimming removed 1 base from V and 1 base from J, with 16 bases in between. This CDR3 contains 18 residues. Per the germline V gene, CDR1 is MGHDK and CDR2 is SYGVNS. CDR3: CASSEWGDRRENTGELFF. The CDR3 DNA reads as TGTGCCAGCAGTGAATGGGGCGACAGGCGAGAGAACACCGGGGAGCTGTTTTTT.

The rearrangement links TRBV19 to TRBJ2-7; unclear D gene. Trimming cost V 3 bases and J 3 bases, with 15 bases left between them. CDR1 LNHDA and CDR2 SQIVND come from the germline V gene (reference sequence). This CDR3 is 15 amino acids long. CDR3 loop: CASSMESTSLYEQYF. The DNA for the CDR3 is TGTGCCAGTAGTATGGAATCTACCAGCCTCTACGAGCAGTACTTC.